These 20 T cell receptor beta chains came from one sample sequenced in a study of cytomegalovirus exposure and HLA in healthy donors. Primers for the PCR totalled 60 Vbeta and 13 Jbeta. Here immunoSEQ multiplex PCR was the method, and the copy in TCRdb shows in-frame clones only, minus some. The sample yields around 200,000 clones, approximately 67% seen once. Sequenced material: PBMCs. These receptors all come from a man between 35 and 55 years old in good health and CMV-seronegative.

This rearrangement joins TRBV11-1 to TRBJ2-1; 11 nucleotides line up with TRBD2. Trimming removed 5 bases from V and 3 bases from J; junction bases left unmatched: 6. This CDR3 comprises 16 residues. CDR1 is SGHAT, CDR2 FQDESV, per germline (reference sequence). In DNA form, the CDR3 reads TGTGCCAGCAGCACCTCCGGGACTAGCGGCTACAATGAGCAGTTCTTC. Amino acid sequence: CASSTSGTSGYNEQFF.

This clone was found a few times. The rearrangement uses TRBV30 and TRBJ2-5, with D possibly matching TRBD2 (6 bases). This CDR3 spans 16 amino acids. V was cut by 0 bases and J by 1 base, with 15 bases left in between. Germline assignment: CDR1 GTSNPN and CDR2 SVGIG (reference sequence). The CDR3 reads CAWSVLSGRPQETQYF. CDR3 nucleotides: TGTGCCTGGAGTGTACTTAGCGGTCGCCCCCAAGAGACCCAGTACTTC. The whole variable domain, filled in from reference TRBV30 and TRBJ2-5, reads SQTIHQWPATLVQPVGSPLSLECTVEGTSNPNLYWYRQAAGRGLQLLFYSVGIGQISSEVPQNLSASRPQDRQFILSSKKLLLSDSGFYLCAWSVLSGRPQETQYFGPGTRLLVL.

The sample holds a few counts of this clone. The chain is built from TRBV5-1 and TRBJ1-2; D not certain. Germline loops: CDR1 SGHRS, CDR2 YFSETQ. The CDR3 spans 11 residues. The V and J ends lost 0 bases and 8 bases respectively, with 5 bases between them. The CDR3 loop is CASSLGQGYTF. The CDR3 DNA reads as TGCGCCAGCAGCTTGGGGCAGGGCTACACCTTC.

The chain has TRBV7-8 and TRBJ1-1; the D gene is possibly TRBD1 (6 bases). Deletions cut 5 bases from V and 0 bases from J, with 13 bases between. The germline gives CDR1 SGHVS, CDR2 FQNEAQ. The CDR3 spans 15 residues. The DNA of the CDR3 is TGTGCCAGCAGCGAACAGGGCCGCATGAACACTGAAGCTTTCTTT. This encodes CASSEQGRMNTEAFF.

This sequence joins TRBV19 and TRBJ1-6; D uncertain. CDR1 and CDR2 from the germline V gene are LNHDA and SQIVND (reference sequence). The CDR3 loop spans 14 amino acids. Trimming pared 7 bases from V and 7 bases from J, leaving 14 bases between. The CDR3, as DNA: TGTGCCAGTACTGATCCGGGATTAAATTCACCCCTCCACTTT. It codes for CASTDPGLNSPLHF.

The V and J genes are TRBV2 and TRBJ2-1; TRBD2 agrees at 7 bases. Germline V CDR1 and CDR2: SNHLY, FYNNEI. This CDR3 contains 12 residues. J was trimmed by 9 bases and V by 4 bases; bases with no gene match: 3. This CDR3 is CASSGLASEQFF. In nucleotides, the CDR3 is TGTGCCAGCAGTGGACTAGCTAGTGAGCAGTTCTTC.

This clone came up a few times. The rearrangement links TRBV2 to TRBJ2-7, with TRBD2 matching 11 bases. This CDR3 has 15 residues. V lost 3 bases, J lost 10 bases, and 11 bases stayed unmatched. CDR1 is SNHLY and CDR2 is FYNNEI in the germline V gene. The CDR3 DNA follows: TGTGCCAGCAGTGATCCGGGACTAGCGGATAGAGGCCAGTACTTC. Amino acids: CASSDPGLADRGQYF.

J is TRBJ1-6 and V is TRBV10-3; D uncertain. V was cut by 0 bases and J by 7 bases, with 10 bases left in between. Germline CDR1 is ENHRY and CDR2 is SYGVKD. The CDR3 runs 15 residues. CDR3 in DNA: TGTGCCATCAGTGAGTCGGCAGAGGAAAATTCACCCCTCCACTTT. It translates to CAISESAEENSPLHF.

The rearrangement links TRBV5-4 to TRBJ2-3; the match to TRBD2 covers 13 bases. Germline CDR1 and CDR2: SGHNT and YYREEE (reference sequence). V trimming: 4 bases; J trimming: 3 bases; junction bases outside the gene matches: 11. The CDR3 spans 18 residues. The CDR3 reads CASSDGLAGVGETDTQYF. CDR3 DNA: TGTGCCAGCAGCGACGGACTAGCGGGAGTGGGGGAAACAGATACGCAGTATTTT. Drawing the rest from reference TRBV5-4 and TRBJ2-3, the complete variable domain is ETGVTQSPTHLIKTRGQQVTLRCSSQSGHNTVSWYQQALGQGPQFIFQYYREEENGRGNFPPRFSGLQFPNYSSELNVNALELDDSALYLCASSDGLAGVGETDTQYFGPGTRLTVL.

The CDR3 loop reads CASSYVATSGPYEQYF. CDR3 DNA: TGTGCCAGCAGCTACGTAGCGACTAGCGGACCCTACGAGCAGTACTTC. V is TRBV5-6 and J is TRBJ2-7; 9 nucleotides line up with TRBD2. V gave up 3 bases and J gave up 2 bases; unmatched junction bases: 9. Per germline, CDR1 SGHDT and CDR2 YYEEEE. This CDR3 comprises 16 residues.

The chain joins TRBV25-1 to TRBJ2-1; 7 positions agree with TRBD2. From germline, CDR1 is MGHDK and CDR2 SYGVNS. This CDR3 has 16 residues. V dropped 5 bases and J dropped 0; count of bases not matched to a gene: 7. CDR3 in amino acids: CASSSSSGSSYNEQFF. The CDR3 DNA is TGTGCCAGCAGTAGTTCTAGCGGTAGCTCCTACAATGAGCAGTTCTTC.

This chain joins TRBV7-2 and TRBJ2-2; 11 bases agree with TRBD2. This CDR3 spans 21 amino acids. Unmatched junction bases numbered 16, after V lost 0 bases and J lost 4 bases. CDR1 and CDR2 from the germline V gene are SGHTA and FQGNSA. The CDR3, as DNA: TGTGCCAGCAGCTTAGCATGGATAGCGGGAGGGCCTGATCGTATCACCGGGGAGCTGTTTTTT. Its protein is CASSLAWIAGGPDRITGELFF.

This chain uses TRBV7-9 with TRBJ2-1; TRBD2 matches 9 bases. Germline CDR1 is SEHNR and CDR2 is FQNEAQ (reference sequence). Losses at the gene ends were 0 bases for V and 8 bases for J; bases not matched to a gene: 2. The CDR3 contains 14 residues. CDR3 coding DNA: TGTGCCAGCAGCTTAGCTAGCGGGAGCGATGAGCAGTTCTTC. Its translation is CASSLASGSDEQFF.

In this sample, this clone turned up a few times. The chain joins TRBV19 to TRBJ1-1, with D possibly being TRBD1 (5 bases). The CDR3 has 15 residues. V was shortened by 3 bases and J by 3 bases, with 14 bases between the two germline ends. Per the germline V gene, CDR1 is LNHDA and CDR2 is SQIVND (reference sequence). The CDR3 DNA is TGTGCCAGTAGTATCCCCAGGGTAGGTTACACTGAAGCTTTCTTT. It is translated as CASSIPRVGYTEAFF.

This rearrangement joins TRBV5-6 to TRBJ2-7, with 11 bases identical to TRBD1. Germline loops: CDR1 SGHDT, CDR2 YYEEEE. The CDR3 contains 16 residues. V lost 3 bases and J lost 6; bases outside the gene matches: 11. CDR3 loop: CASSSRLGTGGFEQYF. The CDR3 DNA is TGTGCCAGCAGCTCCAGGCTTGGGACAGGGGGTTTCGAGCAGTACTTC. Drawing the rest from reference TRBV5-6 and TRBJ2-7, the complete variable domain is DAGVTQSPTHLIKTRGQQVTLRCSPKSGHDTVSWYQQALGQGPQFIFQYYEEEERQRGNFPDRFSGHQFPNYSSELNVNALLLGDSALYLCASSSRLGTGGFEQYFGPGTRLTVT.

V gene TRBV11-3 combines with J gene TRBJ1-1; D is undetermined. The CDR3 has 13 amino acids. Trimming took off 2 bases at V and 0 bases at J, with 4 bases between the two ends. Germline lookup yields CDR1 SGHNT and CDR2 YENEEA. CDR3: CASSLYMNTEAFF. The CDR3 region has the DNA TGTGCCAGCAGCTTATACATGAACACTGAAGCTTTCTTT.

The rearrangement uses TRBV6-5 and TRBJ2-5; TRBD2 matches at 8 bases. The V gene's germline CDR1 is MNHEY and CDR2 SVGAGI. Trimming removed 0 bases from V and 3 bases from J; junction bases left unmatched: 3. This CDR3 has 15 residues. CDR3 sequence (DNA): TGTGCCAGCAGTTACTCGGCACTAGCGGAAGAGACCCAGTACTTC. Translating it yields CASSYSALAEETQYF.

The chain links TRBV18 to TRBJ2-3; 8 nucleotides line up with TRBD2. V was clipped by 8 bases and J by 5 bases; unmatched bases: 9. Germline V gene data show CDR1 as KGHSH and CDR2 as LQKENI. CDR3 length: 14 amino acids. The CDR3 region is CASAPLAGGDTQYF. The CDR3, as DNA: TGTGCCAGCGCCCCCCTGGCGGGGGGAGATACGCAGTATTTT.

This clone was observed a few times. The CDR3 nucleotides are TGTGCCAGCAGCCTCCTAGCGGGGGGAGACAATGAGCAGTTCTTC. Its protein is CASSLLAGGDNEQFF. This rearrangement joins TRBV4-2 to TRBJ2-1; 11 bases agree with TRBD2. Germline CDR1 and CDR2: LGHNA and YNFKEQ. This CDR3 comprises 15 residues. The V and J ends lost 4 bases and 5 bases, in that order; junction bases with no gene match: 4.

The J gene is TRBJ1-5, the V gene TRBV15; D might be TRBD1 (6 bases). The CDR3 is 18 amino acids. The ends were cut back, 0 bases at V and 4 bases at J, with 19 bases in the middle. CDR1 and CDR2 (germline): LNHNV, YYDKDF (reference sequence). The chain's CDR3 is CATSRDIGVGGRNQPQHF. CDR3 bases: TGTGCCACCAGCAGAGATATCGGGGTTGGGGGCAGGAATCAGCCCCAGCATTTT. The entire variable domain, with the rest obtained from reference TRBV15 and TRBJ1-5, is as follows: DAMVIQNPRYQVTQFGKPVTLSCSQTLNHNVMYWYQQKSSQAPKLLFHYYDKDFNNEADTPDNFQSRRPNTSFCFLDIRSPGLGDTAMYLCATSRDIGVGGRNQPQHFGDGTRLSIL.